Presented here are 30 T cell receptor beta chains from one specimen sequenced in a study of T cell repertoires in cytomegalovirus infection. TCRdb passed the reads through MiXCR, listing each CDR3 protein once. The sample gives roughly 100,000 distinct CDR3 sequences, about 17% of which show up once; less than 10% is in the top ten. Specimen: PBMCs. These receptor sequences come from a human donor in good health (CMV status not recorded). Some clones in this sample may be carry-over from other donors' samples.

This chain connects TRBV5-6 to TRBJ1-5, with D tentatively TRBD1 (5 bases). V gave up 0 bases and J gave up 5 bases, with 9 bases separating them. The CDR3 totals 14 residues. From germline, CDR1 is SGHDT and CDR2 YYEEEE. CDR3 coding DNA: TGTGCCAGCAGCTTGGCAGGGCGCGATCAGCCCCAGCATTTT. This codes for CASSLAGRDQPQHF.

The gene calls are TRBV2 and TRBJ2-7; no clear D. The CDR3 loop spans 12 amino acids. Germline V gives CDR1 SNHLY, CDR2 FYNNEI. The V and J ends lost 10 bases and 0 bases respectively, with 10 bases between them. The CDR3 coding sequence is TGTGCCATCCAGAGAAGCTCCTACGAGCAGTACTTC. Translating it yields CAIQRSSYEQYF.

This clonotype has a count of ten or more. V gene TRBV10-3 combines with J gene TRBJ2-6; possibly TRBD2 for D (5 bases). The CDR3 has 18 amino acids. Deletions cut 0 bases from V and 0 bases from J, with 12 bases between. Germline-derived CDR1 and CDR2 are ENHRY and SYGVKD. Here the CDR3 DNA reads TGTGCCATCAGTGAGTCCCGGCCCGGGGTCTCTGGGGCCAACGTCCTGACTTTC. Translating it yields CAISESRPGVSGANVLTF.

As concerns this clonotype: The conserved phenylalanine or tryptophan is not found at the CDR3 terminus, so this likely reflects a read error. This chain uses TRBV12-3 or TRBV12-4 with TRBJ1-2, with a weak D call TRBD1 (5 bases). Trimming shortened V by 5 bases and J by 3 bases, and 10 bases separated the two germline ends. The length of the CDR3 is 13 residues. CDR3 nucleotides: TGTGCCAGCAGTACCGCGGGGGACTATGGCTACACCCTC. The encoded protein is CASSTAGDYGYTL.

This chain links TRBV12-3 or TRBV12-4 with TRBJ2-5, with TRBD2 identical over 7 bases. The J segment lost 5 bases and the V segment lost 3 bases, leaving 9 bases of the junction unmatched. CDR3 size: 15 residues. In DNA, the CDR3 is TGTGCCAGCAGTTTGTATAGCGCCGGGAGGGAGACCCAGTACTTC. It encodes CASSLYSAGRETQYF.

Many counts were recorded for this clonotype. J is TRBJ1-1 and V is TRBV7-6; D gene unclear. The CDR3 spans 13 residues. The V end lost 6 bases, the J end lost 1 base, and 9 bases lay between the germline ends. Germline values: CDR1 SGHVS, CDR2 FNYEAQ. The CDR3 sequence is CASRATWNTEAFF. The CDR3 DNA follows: TGTGCCAGCAGGGCCACCTGGAACACTGAAGCTTTCTTT.

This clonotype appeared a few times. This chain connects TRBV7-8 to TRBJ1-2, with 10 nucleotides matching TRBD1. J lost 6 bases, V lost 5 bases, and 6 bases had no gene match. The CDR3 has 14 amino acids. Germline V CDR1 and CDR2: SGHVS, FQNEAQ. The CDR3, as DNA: TGTGCCAGCAGCGGACGACAGGGGGCGAATGGCTACACCTTC. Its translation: CASSGRQGANGYTF.

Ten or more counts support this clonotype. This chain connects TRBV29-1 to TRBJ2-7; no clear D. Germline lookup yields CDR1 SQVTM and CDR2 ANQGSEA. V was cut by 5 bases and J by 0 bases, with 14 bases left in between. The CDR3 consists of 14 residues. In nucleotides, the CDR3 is TGCAGCGTTATCTTTTCGGGTCCCTCCTACGAGCAGTACTTC. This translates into CSVIFSGPSYEQYF.

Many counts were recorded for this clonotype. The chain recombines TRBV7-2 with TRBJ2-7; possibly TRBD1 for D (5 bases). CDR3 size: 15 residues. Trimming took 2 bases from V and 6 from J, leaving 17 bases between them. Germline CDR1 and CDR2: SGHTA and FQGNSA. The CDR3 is CASSLRSWGTGEQYF. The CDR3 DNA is TGTGCCAGCAGCTTACGGTCCTGGGGCACAGGCGAGCAGTACTTC.

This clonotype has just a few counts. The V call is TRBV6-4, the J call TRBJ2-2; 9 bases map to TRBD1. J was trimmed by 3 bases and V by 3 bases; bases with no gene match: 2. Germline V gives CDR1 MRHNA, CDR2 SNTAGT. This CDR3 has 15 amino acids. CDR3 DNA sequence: TGTGCCAGCAGTGAAACAGGGGGCGACACCGGGGAGCTGTTTTTT. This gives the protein CASSETGGDTGELFF.

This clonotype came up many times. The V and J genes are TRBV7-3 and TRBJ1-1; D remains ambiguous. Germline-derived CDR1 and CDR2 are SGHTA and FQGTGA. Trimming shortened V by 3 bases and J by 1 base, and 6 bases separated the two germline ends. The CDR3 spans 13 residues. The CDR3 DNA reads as TGTGCCAGCAGCTTGTTTCAGAACACTGAAGCTTTCTTT. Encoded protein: CASSLFQNTEAFF.

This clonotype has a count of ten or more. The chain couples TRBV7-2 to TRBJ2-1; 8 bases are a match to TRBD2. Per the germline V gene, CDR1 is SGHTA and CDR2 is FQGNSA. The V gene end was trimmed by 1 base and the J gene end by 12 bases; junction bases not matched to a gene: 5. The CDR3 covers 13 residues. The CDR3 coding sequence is TGTGCCAGCAGCTTAGGGCGGGGGGATAGGCAGTTCTTC. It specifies CASSLGRGDRQFF. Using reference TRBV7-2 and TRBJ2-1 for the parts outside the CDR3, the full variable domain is GAGVSQSPSNKVTEKGKDVELRCDPISGHTALYWYRQSLGQGLEFLIYFQGNSAPDKSGLPSDRFSAERTGGSVSTLTIQRTQQEDSAVYLCASSLGRGDRQFFGPGTRLTVL.

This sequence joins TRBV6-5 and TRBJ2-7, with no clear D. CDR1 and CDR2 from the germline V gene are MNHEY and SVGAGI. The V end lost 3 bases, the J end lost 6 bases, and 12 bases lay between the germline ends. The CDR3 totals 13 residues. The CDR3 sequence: CASSYGKASEQYF. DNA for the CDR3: TGTGCCAGCAGTTATGGAAAGGCGAGCGAGCAGTACTTC.

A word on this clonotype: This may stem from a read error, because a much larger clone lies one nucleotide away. The CDR3 loop is CASSWEQENTEAFF. The CDR3 DNA sequence: TGTGCCAGCAGCTGGGAACAGGAGAACACTGAAGCTTTCTTT. The chain employs TRBV7-2 and TRBJ1-1, with a possible D match to TRBD1 (5 bases). The V gene lost 4 bases and the J gene lost 1 base, with 10 bases spanning the gap. CDR3 length: 14 amino acids. Germline CDR1 and CDR2: SGHTA and FQGNSA.

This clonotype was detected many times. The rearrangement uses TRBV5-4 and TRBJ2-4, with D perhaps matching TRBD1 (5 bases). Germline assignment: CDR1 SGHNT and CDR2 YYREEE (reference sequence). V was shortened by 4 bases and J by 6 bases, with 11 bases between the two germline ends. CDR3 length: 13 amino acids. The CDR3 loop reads CASSADSRNIQYF. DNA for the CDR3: TGTGCCAGCAGCGCAGACAGTAGAAACATTCAGTACTTC.

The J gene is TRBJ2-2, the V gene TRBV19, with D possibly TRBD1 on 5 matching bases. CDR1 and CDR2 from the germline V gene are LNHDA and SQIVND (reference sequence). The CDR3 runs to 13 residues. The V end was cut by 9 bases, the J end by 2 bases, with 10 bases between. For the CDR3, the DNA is TGTGCCAGCTGCAGGGATAACACCGGGGAGCTGTTTTTT. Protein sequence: CASCRDNTGELFF.

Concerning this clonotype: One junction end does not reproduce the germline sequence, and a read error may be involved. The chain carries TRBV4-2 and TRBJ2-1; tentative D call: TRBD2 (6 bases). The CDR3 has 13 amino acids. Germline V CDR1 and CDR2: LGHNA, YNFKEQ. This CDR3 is CASSKDHLGGEFF. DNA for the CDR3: TGTGCCAGCAGCAAAGACCACCTTGGAGGGGAGTTCTTC.

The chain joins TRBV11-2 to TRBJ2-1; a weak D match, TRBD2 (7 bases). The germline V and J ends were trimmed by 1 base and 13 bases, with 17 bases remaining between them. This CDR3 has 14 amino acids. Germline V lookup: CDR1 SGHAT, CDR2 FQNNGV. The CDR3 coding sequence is TGTGCCAGCAGCTTAGGGGGGGGCCCAGGGTCCCAGTTCTTC. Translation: CASSLGGGPGSQFF.

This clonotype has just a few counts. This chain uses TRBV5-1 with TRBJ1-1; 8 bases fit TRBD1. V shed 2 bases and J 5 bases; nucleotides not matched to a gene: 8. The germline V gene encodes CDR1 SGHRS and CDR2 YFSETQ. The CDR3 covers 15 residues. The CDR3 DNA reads TGCGCCAGCAGCTTCCTTGGACAGGGCGGGACTGAAGCTTTCTTT. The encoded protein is CASSFLGQGGTEAFF.

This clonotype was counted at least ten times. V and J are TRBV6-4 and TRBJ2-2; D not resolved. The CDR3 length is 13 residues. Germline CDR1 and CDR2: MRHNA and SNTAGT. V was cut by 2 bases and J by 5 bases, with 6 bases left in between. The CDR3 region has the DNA TGTGCCAGCAGTGACGATTATACCGGGGAGCTGTTTTTT. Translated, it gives CASSDDYTGELFF.

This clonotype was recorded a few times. CDR3 sequence: CASRLAGPSYEQYF. DNA of the CDR3: TGTGCCAGCAGACTAGCGGGGCCGTCCTACGAGCAGTACTTC. J is TRBJ2-7 and V is TRBV28; the match to TRBD2 covers 10 bases. Germline V lookup: CDR1 MDHEN, CDR2 SYDVKM. The CDR3 length is 14 residues. V gave up 6 bases and J gave up 1 base; unmatched junction bases: 3.

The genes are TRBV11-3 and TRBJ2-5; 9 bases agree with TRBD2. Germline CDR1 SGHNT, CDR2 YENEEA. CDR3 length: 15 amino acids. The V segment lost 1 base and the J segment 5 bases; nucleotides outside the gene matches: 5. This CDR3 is CASSLGAGGSETQYF. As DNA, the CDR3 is TGTGCCAGCAGCTTAGGTGCGGGGGGGTCGGAGACCCAGTACTTC.

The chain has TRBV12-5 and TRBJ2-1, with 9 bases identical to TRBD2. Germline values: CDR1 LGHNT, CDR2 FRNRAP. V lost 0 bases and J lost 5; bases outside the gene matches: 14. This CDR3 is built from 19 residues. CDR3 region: CASGLVLGGGANSNNEQFF. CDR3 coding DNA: TGTGCTAGTGGTTTGGTACTGGGCGGGGGGGCCAATTCAAACAATGAGCAGTTCTTC.

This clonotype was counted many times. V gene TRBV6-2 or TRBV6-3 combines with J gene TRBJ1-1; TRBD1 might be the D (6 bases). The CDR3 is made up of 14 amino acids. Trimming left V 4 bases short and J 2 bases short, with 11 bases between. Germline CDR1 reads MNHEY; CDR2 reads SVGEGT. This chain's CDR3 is CASSLRGTNTEAFF. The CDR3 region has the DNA TGTGCCAGCAGTTTACGCGGGACAAACACTGAAGCTTTCTTT.

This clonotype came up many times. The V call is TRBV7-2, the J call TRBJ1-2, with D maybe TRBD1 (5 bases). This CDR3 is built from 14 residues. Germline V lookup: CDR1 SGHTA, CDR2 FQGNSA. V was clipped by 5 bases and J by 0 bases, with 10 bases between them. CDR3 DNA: TGTGCCAGCAGCGCGACAGCGTCTAACTATGGCTACACCTTC. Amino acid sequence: CASSATASNYGYTF.

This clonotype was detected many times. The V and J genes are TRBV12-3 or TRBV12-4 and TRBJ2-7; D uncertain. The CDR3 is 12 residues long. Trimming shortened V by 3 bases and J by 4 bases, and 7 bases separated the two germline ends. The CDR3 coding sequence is TGTGCCAGCAGTTTCGGAGCGTACGAGCAGTACTTC. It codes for CASSFGAYEQYF.

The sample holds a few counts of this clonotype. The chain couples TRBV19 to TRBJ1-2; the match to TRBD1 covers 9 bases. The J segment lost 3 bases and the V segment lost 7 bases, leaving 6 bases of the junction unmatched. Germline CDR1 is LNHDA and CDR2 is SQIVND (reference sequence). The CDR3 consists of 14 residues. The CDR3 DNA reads TGTGCCAGTACCCGGACAGGGGATTACTATGGCTACACCTTC. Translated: CASTRTGDYYGYTF.

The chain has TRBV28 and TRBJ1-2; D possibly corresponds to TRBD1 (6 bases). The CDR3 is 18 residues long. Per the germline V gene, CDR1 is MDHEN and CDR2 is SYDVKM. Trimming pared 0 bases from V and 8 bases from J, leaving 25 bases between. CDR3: CASSLWGFGGAALRGYTF. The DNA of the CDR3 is TGTGCCAGCAGTTTATGGGGATTTGGGGGCGCGGCCTTGAGGGGCTACACCTTC.

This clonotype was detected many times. The CDR3 region is CASSRQGYGNTDTQYF. The CDR3 nucleotides are TGTGCCAGCAGCCGTCAGGGTTATGGAAACACAGATACGCAGTATTTT. The chain employs TRBV7-3 and TRBJ2-3, with TRBD1 as a possible D gene (5 bases). The germline CDR1 and CDR2 sequences are SGHTA and FQGTGA. Trimming stripped 5 bases from V and 2 bases from J, with 17 bases between. This CDR3 comprises 16 residues. The full variable domain, its missing parts supplied by reference TRBV7-3 and TRBJ2-3, is GAGVSQTPSNKVTEKGKYVELRCDPISGHTALYWYRQSLGQGPEFLIYFQGTGAADDSGLPNDRFFAVRPEGSVSTLKIQRTERGDSAVYLCASSRQGYGNTDTQYFGPGTRLTVL.

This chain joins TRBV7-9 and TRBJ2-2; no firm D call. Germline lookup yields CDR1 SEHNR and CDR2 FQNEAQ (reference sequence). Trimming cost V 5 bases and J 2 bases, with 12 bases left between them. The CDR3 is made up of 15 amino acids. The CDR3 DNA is TGTGCCAGCAGCCCCGGGCAGAGAAACACCGGGGAGCTGTTTTTT. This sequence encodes CASSPGQRNTGELFF.